This T cell receptor (beta chain) is drawn from a study of blood T cells in healthy people across ages. Using a J-beta primer mix together with a sample-barcoded 5' primer, a second PCR was run for about 6 to 11 cycles. TCRdb ran MiXCR on the 5' RACE reads and lists one entry per CDR3 protein. The sample lists roughly 1,700,000 distinct CDR3 sequences, approximately 30% occurring once. CDR3 size: 11 residues. Germline values: CDR1 SQVTM, CDR2 ANQGSEA. Trimming took 4 bases from V and 4 from J, leaving 5 bases between them. Details on this clonotype: In this CDR3 the conserved last residue, phenylalanine or tryptophan, is missing, so a read error is likely.

The receptor comes from a woman aged 25-40 years in good health. Material: blood. The rearrangement links TRBV29-1 to TRBJ2-1; no firm D call. The CDR3 is CSVVPYNEQFV. CDR3 DNA: TGCAGCGTTGTCCCTTACAATGAGCAGTTCGTC.